The 7 T cell receptor beta chains reported below all come from one sample, sequenced in a study of early T cells in non-severe SARS-CoV-2 infection. TCRdb used MiXCR to reprocess the 5' RACE reads, holding one entry per CDR3 protein. The sample contains tens of thousands of distinct CDR3 sequences, 10% of which appear only once. The sample consisted of whole blood. These receptors were collected from an adult who was a healthcare worker with PCR-confirmed SARS-CoV-2 infection or an uninfected control (not recorded which).

This clonotype has a count of ten or more. V and J are TRBV14 and TRBJ2-7; D unclear. V lost 0 bases and J 3 bases, leaving 6 bases between the germline ends. Germline V lookup: CDR1 SGHDN, CDR2 FVKESK. The CDR3 contains 13 residues. CDR3 sequence: CASSQDMSYEQYF. In DNA form, the CDR3 reads TGTGCCAGCAGCCAAGATATGAGCTACGAGCAGTACTTC.

This chain uses TRBV19 with TRBJ2-7; D is uncertain. Between the trimmed V and J ends, which lost 3 bases and 2 bases, there was a span of 11 bases. Germline V gene data show CDR1 as LNHDA and CDR2 as SQIVND (reference sequence). CDR3 length: 14 amino acids. The CDR3 bases are TGTGCCAGTAGTATCTCCCCATTACCCTACGAGCAGTACTTC. Translating gives CASSISPLPYEQYF.

The chain carries TRBV28 and TRBJ2-7; 10 bases fit TRBD2. The CDR3 totals 15 residues. V lost 5 bases, J lost 1 base, and 5 bases stayed unmatched. Per the germline V gene, CDR1 is MDHEN and CDR2 is SYDVKM. The CDR3 spells CASSRTSGRSYEQYF. The CDR3 DNA follows: TGTGCCAGCAGTAGGACTAGCGGACGATCCTACGAGCAGTACTTC.

There are a few counts of this clonotype. The V and J genes are TRBV7-9 and TRBJ1-4; D is perhaps TRBD1 (6 bases). V was cut by 3 bases and J by 5 bases, with 10 bases left in between. The CDR3 spans 14 residues. The germline V gene encodes CDR1 SEHNR and CDR2 FQNEAQ (reference sequence). The CDR3 DNA follows: TGTGCCAGCAGCTTCGCAGGGGCGAATGAAAAACTGTTTTTT. It translates to CASSFAGANEKLFF.

This chain uses TRBV29-1 with TRBJ2-5; D remains ambiguous. V lost 4 bases and J lost 7, with 10 bases in between. This CDR3 has 11 residues. Looked up from germline, CDR1 is SQVTM and CDR2 is ANQGSEA. The CDR3 DNA reads as TGCAGCGTTGGATCGGCAGGGACCCAGTACTTC. Amino acids: CSVGSAGTQYF.

The sample holds many counts of this clonotype. The chain couples TRBV3-1 to TRBJ2-1; D gene unclear. The V end was cut by 3 bases, the J end by 2 bases, with 2 bases between. The CDR3 is made up of 12 amino acids. The V gene's germline CDR1 is LGHDT and CDR2 YNNKEL (reference sequence). The CDR3, as DNA: TGTGCCAGCAGCCATACCTACAATGAGCAGTTCTTC. It yields the protein CASSHTYNEQFF.

This clonotype was seen a few times. This chain joins TRBV4-1 and TRBJ2-7; D call uncertain. V lost 0 bases and J lost 3, with 6 bases in between. Germline lookup yields CDR1 MGHRA and CDR2 YSYEKL. This CDR3 is 13 amino acids long. Here the CDR3 reads CASSQDLIYEQYF. The CDR3 DNA sequence: TGCGCCAGCAGCCAAGATCTTATCTACGAGCAGTACTTC.